The 24 T cell receptor beta chains given below trace back to one sample, sequenced in a study of blood T cell repertoires in COVID-19. Clones were read by immunoSEQ multiplex PCR, and TCRdb kept only the in-frame ones, dropping some. The data hold 230,000 or so clones, with about 91% observed a single time. The sample consisted of PBMCs or T cells enriched from blood (not recorded which). These receptors all stem from a woman between 40 and 55 years old with acute COVID-19.

The rearrangement links TRBV2 to TRBJ1-4; TRBD1 is a possible D gene (6 bases). V gave up 7 bases and J gave up 6 bases, with 18 bases separating them. The CDR3 length is 15 residues. CDR1 SNHLY and CDR2 FYNNEI come from the germline V gene. The CDR3 region has the DNA TGTGCCAGCAACTTCTTACAGGGACCCGATGAAAAACTGTTTTTT. This gives the protein CASNFLQGPDEKLFF.

The chain recombines TRBV7-9 with TRBJ2-1, with TRBD2 matching over 13 bases. The CDR3 sequence is 16 residues long. The V segment lost 5 bases and the J segment 4 bases; nucleotides outside the gene matches: 5. Germline-derived CDR1 and CDR2 are SEHNR and FQNEAQ (reference sequence). The CDR3 spells CASSPWTSGGYNEQFF. The DNA of the CDR3 is TGTGCCAGCAGCCCTTGGACTAGCGGGGGTTACAATGAGCAGTTCTTC.

This clone has a handful of counts. The chain uses TRBV7-9 and TRBJ1-2; the match to TRBD1 covers 7 bases. CDR1 SEHNR and CDR2 FQNEAQ come from the germline V gene (reference sequence). The CDR3 sequence is 15 residues long. J gave up 7 bases and V 6 bases, and 14 bases lay outside the gene matches. CDR3 sequence: CASRESDRDRGGYTF. CDR3 nucleotide sequence: TGTGCCAGCAGGGAATCAGACAGGGACCGGGGTGGCTACACCTTC.

The chain couples TRBV5-6 to TRBJ2-4, with D tentatively TRBD2 (6 bases). In germline, CDR1 is SGHDT, CDR2 YYEEEE. This CDR3 is built from 16 residues. The V end lost 2 bases, the J end lost 0 bases, and 12 bases lay between the germline ends. CDR3 coding DNA: TGTGCCAGCAGCTTAGGGGACGGGGGAGCCAAAAACATTCAGTACTTC. As protein: CASSLGDGGAKNIQYF.

The chain carries TRBV27 and TRBJ2-1; D is ambiguous. CDR1 is MNHEY and CDR2 is SMNVEV in the germline V gene (reference sequence). V was trimmed by 3 bases and J by 7 bases, leaving 16 bases between them. The CDR3 loop spans 15 amino acids. The CDR3 nucleotides read TGTGCCAGCAGTTTGGTGGGCCTGGTTTTTAATGAGCAGTTCTTC. This translates into CASSLVGLVFNEQFF.

The chain uses TRBV7-2 and TRBJ1-1, with a weak D call TRBD1 (6 bases). The CDR3 has 15 amino acids. V was cut by 3 bases and J by 5 bases, with 16 bases left in between. Germline assignment: CDR1 SGHTA and CDR2 FQGNSA. The CDR3 sequence: CASSLGDRRGTEAFF. The DNA of the CDR3 is TGTGCCAGCAGCTTGGGAGACAGGAGAGGGACTGAAGCTTTCTTT.

The J gene is TRBJ1-3, the V gene TRBV5-1, with TRBD1 matching over 8 bases. The CDR3 runs to 16 residues. V lost 0 bases and J lost 4; bases outside the gene matches: 6. CDR1 is SGHRS, CDR2 YFSETQ, per germline. The CDR3 is CASSLAGQGYGNTIYF. The CDR3 DNA is TGCGCCAGCAGCTTGGCTGGACAGGGCTACGGAAACACCATATATTTT. Supplemented by reference TRBV5-1 and TRBJ1-3, the full variable domain reads KAGVTQTPRYLIKTRGQQVTLSCSPISGHRSVSWYQQTPGQGLQFLFEYFSETQRNKGNFPGRFSGRQFSNSRSEMNVSTLELGDSALYLCASSLAGQGYGNTIYFGEGSWLTVV.

The rearrangement uses TRBV6-5 and TRBJ2-2; 9 nucleotides align to TRBD1. J gave up 6 bases and V 10 bases, and 12 bases lay outside the gene matches. CDR3 length equals 15 residues. Germline CDR1 reads MNHEY; CDR2 reads SVGAGI. CDR3 DNA sequence: TGTGCCACCATCCTGGGACAGGGTCGAGCCGGGGAGCTGTTTTTT. Amino acid sequence: CATILGQGRAGELFF.

V and J are TRBV10-3 and TRBJ1-2; D ambiguous. Trimming left V 8 bases short and J 7 bases short, with 11 bases between. CDR1 is ENHRY, CDR2 SYGVKD, per germline. The CDR3 extends over 11 amino acids. CDR3 DNA: TGTGCCATCGCGCAGGCTTCTGGCTACACCTTC. Translated: CAIAQASGYTF.

J is TRBJ2-1 and V is TRBV3-1 (or the pseudogene TRBV3-2), with 7 nucleotides matching TRBD2. The CDR3 runs 15 residues. V shed 3 bases and J 1 base; nucleotides not matched to a gene: 3. The germline CDR1 and CDR2 sequences are LGHDT and YNNKEL (reference sequence). The CDR3 DNA sequence: TGTGCCAGCAGCCAGGGGGGGGTTTCCTACAATGAGCAGTTCTTC. Encoded protein: CASSQGGVSYNEQFF.

The V call is TRBV5-1, the J call TRBJ2-1; TRBD2 aligns across 7 bases. The CDR3 is 17 residues long. V dropped 2 bases and J dropped 6; count of bases not matched to a gene: 14. Germline assignment: CDR1 SGHRS and CDR2 YFSETQ. CDR3 region: CASSFSAKSGILNEQFF. The CDR3 DNA sequence: TGCGCCAGCAGCTTTAGCGCGAAAAGCGGGATTCTCAATGAGCAGTTCTTC.

This chain uses TRBV19 with TRBJ1-6; a possible D gene is TRBD1 (6 bases). CDR1 and CDR2 from the germline V gene are LNHDA and SQIVND (reference sequence). The CDR3 runs 14 residues. With 3 bases removed from V and 12 bases from J, the gap between germline ends came to 15 bases. CDR3 DNA sequence: TGTGCCAGTAGTATTGGGGGGGCGCGGGGACCCCTCCACTTT. It is translated as CASSIGGARGPLHF.

In DNA, the CDR3 is TGTGCCAGCTCTTTGGAGCAGTTCTTC. Translating it yields CASSLEQFF. This chain uses TRBV21-1 with TRBJ2-1; TRBD2, as called in the table, went unchecked against the DNA. TRBV21-1 is a pseudogene. The CDR3 has 9 residues.

The V call is TRBV27, the J call TRBJ2-5; D may be TRBD2 (7 bases). The CDR3 is 15 residues long. V lost 5 bases to trimming and J lost 1 base, with 14 bases between them. Germline CDR1 reads MNHEY; CDR2 reads SMNVEV (reference sequence). CDR3 coding DNA: TGTGCCAGCAGTCCCCGGGGAGGGGGCCAAGAGACCCAGTACTTC. Its translation is CASSPRGGGQETQYF.

The rearrangement links TRBV12-3 or TRBV12-4 to TRBJ1-1; the D gene is possibly TRBD1 (5 bases). The CDR3 is 13 residues long. V lost 3 bases, J lost 9 bases, and 14 bases lay in between. The CDR3 loop is CASSFGIRDKAFF. CDR3 nucleotide sequence: TGTGCCAGCAGTTTTGGTATCAGGGATAAAGCTTTCTTT.

CDR3 sequence: CASSLTGQGSQPQHF. CDR3 sequence (DNA): TGCGCCAGCAGCTTGACGGGACAGGGGTCTCAGCCCCAGCATTTT. The chain uses TRBV5-1 and TRBJ1-5; TRBD1 matches 10 bases. This CDR3 spans 15 amino acids. The junction had 4 bases not matched to a gene; V was cut back by 1 base and J by 6 bases. The V gene's germline CDR1 is SGHRS and CDR2 YFSETQ.

This clone was seen only a few times. V usage is TRBV7-9 and J usage is TRBJ1-3; D might be TRBD1 (5 bases). This CDR3 contains 17 residues. CDR1 and CDR2 (germline): SEHNR, FQNEAQ (reference sequence). The ends were cut back, 7 bases at V and 0 bases at J, with 19 bases in the middle. The CDR3 region has the DNA TGTGCCAGCACCCAACTACGGGGGGGAAGCTCTGGAAACACCATATATTTT. Translation: CASTQLRGGSSGNTIYF.

This clone showed up just a few times. V and J are TRBV5-4 and TRBJ2-5; the match to TRBD2 covers 12 bases. This CDR3 has 16 residues. The germline V gene encodes CDR1 SGHNT and CDR2 YYREEE (reference sequence). The V segment lost 4 bases and the J segment 1 base; nucleotides outside the gene matches: 5. CDR3 region: CASSRGLAGPQETQYF. The CDR3 DNA reads as TGTGCCAGCAGCCGAGGACTAGCGGGACCCCAAGAGACCCAGTACTTC.

This clone has only a few counts. V usage is TRBV6-5 and J usage is TRBJ1-1, with D possibly TRBD1 on 6 matching bases. The V end was cut by 0 bases, the J end by 4 bases, with 15 bases between. Germline lookup yields CDR1 MNHEY and CDR2 SVGAGI. The CDR3 totals 16 residues. The CDR3 here is CASSYSGQGKFTEAFF. CDR3 DNA sequence: TGTGCCAGCAGTTACTCGGGGCAGGGGAAATTCACTGAAGCTTTCTTT.

CDR3 coding DNA: TGTGCCAGCAGCTTCGGGGGACCTAACACTGAAGCTTTCTTT. Protein: CASSFGGPNTEAFF. The chain links TRBV7-2 to TRBJ1-1, with a possible D match to TRBD1 (5 bases). V was clipped by 3 bases and J by 2 bases, with 10 bases between them. The CDR3 has 14 amino acids. The germline V gene has CDR1 SGHTA and CDR2 FQGNSA.

The rearrangement joins TRBV25-1 to TRBJ2-2; weak D call: TRBD2 (6 bases). There are 15 residues in the CDR3. The germline CDR1 and CDR2 sequences are MGHDK and SYGVNS. The V and J ends lost 4 bases and 6 bases respectively, with 15 bases between them. CDR3 region: CASSVWRGQAGELFF. CDR3 DNA sequence: TGTGCCAGCAGTGTATGGAGGGGCCAAGCCGGGGAGCTGTTTTTT.

The V and J genes are TRBV6-5 and TRBJ1-1, with TRBD1 as a possible D gene (6 bases). This CDR3 has 15 residues. The germline CDR1 and CDR2 sequences are MNHEY and SVGAGI. V lost 0 bases and J 4 bases, leaving 12 bases between the germline ends. CDR3 in amino acids: CASSYSGGAGTEAFF. In DNA, the CDR3 is TGTGCCAGCAGTTACTCAGGGGGGGCTGGCACTGAAGCTTTCTTT.

The V gene is TRBV7-2, the J gene TRBJ1-1; D gene uncertain. The germline CDR1 and CDR2 sequences are SGHTA and FQGNSA. V was clipped by 2 bases and J by 7 bases, with 14 bases between them. The CDR3 loop spans 14 amino acids. The CDR3 spells CASSLTRVRLEAFF. The CDR3 nucleotides are TGTGCCAGCAGCTTAACTCGGGTTCGGCTTGAAGCTTTCTTT.

The chain uses TRBV7-9 and TRBJ2-3; TRBD1 agrees at 9 bases. Germline values: CDR1 SEHNR, CDR2 FQNEAQ (reference sequence). The ends lost 3 bases at V and 6 bases at J; junction bases unmatched: 10. The CDR3 spans 16 residues. The CDR3, as DNA: TGTGCCAGCAGCTTCCCCAGGACAGGGGTATCCGATACGCAGTATTTT. This gives the protein CASSFPRTGVSDTQYF.